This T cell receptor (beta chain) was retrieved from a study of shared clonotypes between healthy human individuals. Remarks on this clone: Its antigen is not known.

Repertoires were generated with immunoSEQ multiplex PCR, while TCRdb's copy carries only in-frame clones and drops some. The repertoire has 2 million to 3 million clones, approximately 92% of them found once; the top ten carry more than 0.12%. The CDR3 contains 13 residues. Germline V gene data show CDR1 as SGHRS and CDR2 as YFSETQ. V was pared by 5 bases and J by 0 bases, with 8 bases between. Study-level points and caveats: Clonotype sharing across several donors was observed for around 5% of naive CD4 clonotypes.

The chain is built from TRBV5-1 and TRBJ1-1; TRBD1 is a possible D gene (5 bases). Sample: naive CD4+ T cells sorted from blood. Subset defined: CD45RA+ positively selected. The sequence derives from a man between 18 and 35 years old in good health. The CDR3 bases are TGCGCCAGCAGGGGGACCGTGAACACTGAAGCTTTCTTT. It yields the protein CASRGTVNTEAFF.